What follows are 15 T cell receptor beta chains derived from one specimen sequenced in a study of T cell repertoires in cytomegalovirus infection. TCRdb re-derived calls from the reads in MiXCR, one entry per CDR3 protein. This sample has tens of thousands of distinct CDR3 sequences, with approximately 45% found just once. These receptors' targets are unknown. This specimen was CD8+ T cells from cultured PBMCs, taken from culture after CMV antigen stimulation. The receptors derive from a human donor in good health (CMV status not recorded). Some clones in this sample may be carry-over from other donors' samples.

V usage is TRBV19 and J usage is TRBJ2-1; 8 bases line up with TRBD2. From germline, CDR1 is LNHDA and CDR2 SQIVND (reference sequence). The CDR3 is 16 residues long. J gave up 0 bases and V 7 bases, and 8 bases lay outside the gene matches. In nucleotides, the CDR3 is TGTGCCAGTACCAAGACAGCGGGAGCCTCCTACAATGAGCAGTTCTTC. It translates to CASTKTAGASYNEQFF.

This rearrangement joins TRBV6-6 to TRBJ1-1; 8 positions agree with TRBD1. The germline V gene has CDR1 MNHNY and CDR2 SVGAGI (reference sequence). V shed 5 bases and J 0 bases; nucleotides not matched to a gene: 5. The CDR3 spans 15 residues. DNA for the CDR3: TGTGCCAGCAGTGAGGGGACAGGTATGAACACTGAAGCTTTCTTT. The encoded protein is CASSEGTGMNTEAFF.

The chain joins TRBV27 to TRBJ2-7; D not resolved. CDR1 is MNHEY, CDR2 SMNVEV, per germline (reference sequence). The V and J ends lost 2 bases and 4 bases respectively, with 9 bases between them. This CDR3 has 13 amino acids. DNA of the CDR3: TGTGCCAGCAGTTTAAAGGGTTGGTACGAGCAGTACTTC. This gives the protein CASSLKGWYEQYF.

Many counts were recorded for this clonotype. V and J are TRBV5-1 and TRBJ1-1, with D possibly being TRBD1 (6 bases). Germline values: CDR1 SGHRS, CDR2 YFSETQ. The CDR3 loop spans 13 amino acids. V lost 0 bases and J lost 4, with 7 bases in between. Here the CDR3 DNA reads TGCGCCAGCAGCTTGGAACAGGGCACTGAAGCTTTCTTT. Translation: CASSLEQGTEAFF.

The rearrangement links TRBV5-6 to TRBJ2-1; TRBD2 agrees at 7 bases. Germline V CDR1 and CDR2: SGHDT, YYEEEE. V lost 2 bases and J lost 4; bases outside the gene matches: 12. This CDR3 contains 17 residues. The CDR3 sequence: CASSLGIWEGKYNEQFF. CDR3 in DNA: TGTGCCAGCAGCTTAGGGATTTGGGAGGGGAAGTACAATGAGCAGTTCTTC.

The chain is built from TRBV6-6 and TRBJ1-2; a possible D gene is TRBD1 (5 bases). Germline V gives CDR1 MNHNY, CDR2 SVGAGI (reference sequence). Trimming stripped 5 bases from V and 3 bases from J, with 13 bases between. The CDR3 is 14 residues long. CDR3 loop: CASSEPGADYGYTF. Here the CDR3 DNA reads TGTGCCAGCAGTGAGCCCGGGGCGGACTATGGCTACACCTTC.

The rearrangement uses TRBV11-2 and TRBJ2-3; TRBD2 aligns across 11 bases. The germline gives CDR1 SGHAT, CDR2 FQNNGV. The V gene end was trimmed by 4 bases and the J gene end by 4 bases; junction bases not matched to a gene: 13. This CDR3 comprises 18 residues. This CDR3 is CASSSLGTSGPTSDTQYF. As DNA, the CDR3 is TGTGCCAGCAGCTCGCTCGGGACTAGCGGACCTACTTCAGATACGCAGTATTTT. The variable domain in full, with the rest retrieved from reference TRBV11-2 and TRBJ2-3, is EAGVAQSPRYKIIEKRQSVAFWCNPISGHATLYWYQQILGQGPKLLIQFQNNGVVDDSQLPKDRFSAERLKGVDSTLKIQPAKLEDSAVYLCASSSLGTSGPTSDTQYFGPGTRLTVL.

The chain has TRBV10-3 and TRBJ2-1, with D maybe TRBD2 (6 bases). CDR3 length: 16 residues. Trimming pared 0 bases from V and 4 bases from J, leaving 13 bases between. Per the germline V gene, CDR1 is ENHRY and CDR2 is SYGVKD. The CDR3 here is CAISESEGGYYNEQFF. The CDR3 DNA follows: TGTGCCATCAGTGAGTCGGAGGGCGGCTATTACAATGAGCAGTTCTTC.

This clonotype is a singleton in its sample. The chain uses TRBV6-6 and TRBJ1-5, with D perhaps matching TRBD1 (5 bases). The V gene's germline CDR1 is MNHNY and CDR2 SVGAGI (reference sequence). Trimming removed 10 bases at V and 7 bases at J, with 8 bases between. The CDR3 spans 10 residues. CDR3 region: CATGGQPQHF. The DNA for the CDR3 is TGTGCCACGGGGGGGCAGCCCCAGCATTTT.

This rearrangement joins TRBV12-3 or TRBV12-4 to TRBJ1-2; D perhaps matches TRBD1 (6 bases). Trimming stripped 6 bases from V and 3 bases from J, with 29 bases between. The CDR3 runs to 19 residues. CDR3 loop: CASSPTSPISGTPYYGYTF. Written as DNA, the CDR3 is TGTGCCAGCAGCCCGACCTCCCCAATTTCCGGGACACCTTACTATGGCTACACCTTC.

This chain links TRBV12-3 or TRBV12-4 with TRBJ2-7, with TRBD1 matching over 9 bases. With V trimmed by 0 bases and J by 6 bases, 6 bases remained unmatched. This CDR3 region has 15 residues. CDR3 coding DNA: TGTGCCAGCAGTTTAGCCCGGGACAGGGCGAGCGAGCAGTACTTC. Its translation: CASSLARDRASEQYF.

The chain employs TRBV19 and TRBJ2-6, with TRBD1 matching over 12 bases. Germline V gives CDR1 LNHDA, CDR2 SQIVND (reference sequence). The CDR3 is 18 amino acids. V was clipped by 6 bases and J by 1 base; unmatched bases: 7. The CDR3 protein is CASRPPGQGASGANVLTF. CDR3 in DNA: TGTGCCAGTAGGCCCCCGGGACAGGGGGCGTCTGGGGCCAACGTCCTGACTTTC.

This clonotype was seen a few times. CDR3 in amino acids: CATSQGESSYNEQFF. Written as DNA, the CDR3 is TGTGCCACTTCCCAGGGGGAGAGCTCCTACAATGAGCAGTTCTTC. V and J are TRBV6-5 and TRBJ2-1, with TRBD1 matching 7 bases. V shed 10 bases, J shed 0 bases, and the junction held 9 bases outside the gene matches. Germline assignment: CDR1 MNHEY and CDR2 SVGAGI. The CDR3 has 15 amino acids.

V usage is TRBV5-4 and J usage is TRBJ2-5, with D tentatively TRBD1 or TRBD2 (6 bases each). Germline CDR1 is SGHNT and CDR2 is YYREEE (reference sequence). The CDR3 is 14 amino acids. The V gene lost 5 bases and the J gene lost 4 bases, with 15 bases spanning the gap. The CDR3 sequence is CASRLGGGGETQYF. The DNA for the CDR3 is TGTGCCAGCAGACTAGGGGGAGGTGGAGAGACCCAGTACTTC.

The V and J genes are TRBV7-3 and TRBJ2-1, with TRBD2 matching 7 bases. The ends lost 1 base at V and 6 bases at J; junction bases unmatched: 9. Germline CDR1 reads SGHTA; CDR2 reads FQGTGA. The CDR3 runs to 16 residues. DNA of the CDR3: TGTGCCAGCAGCTTAATGGGAGGGGAGCTCGGCAATGAGCAGTTCTTC. Translation gives CASSLMGGELGNEQFF.